One and the same sample provided the 20 T cell receptor beta chains below, sequenced in a study of Ad26.COV2.S vaccination and SARS-CoV-2 variants. The data were produced by immunoSEQ multiplex PCR, yet TCRdb's version contains in-frame clones alone and is incomplete. The sample records about 420,000 clones, more than 75% being singletons. Noted treatment: some 20 received Ad26.COV2.S at low or high dose, single or two shots; 5 received placebo; per-sample allocation not given. It was on day 63 after the first vaccine or placebo injection that samples were taken. The sample here was peripheral blood, taken in a trial of Ad26.COV2.S vaccine versus placebo. These receptors were taken from a person between 18 and 59 years old who received the Ad26.COV2.S COVID-19 vaccine or a placebo.

The V call is TRBV3-1 (or the pseudogene TRBV3-2), the J call TRBJ2-7; 11 bases align to TRBD2. Germline V gene lookup returns CDR1 LGHDT and CDR2 YNNKEL (reference sequence). The CDR3 has 22 residues. Trimming cost V 0 bases and J 3 bases; bases outside gene matches: 22. The CDR3: CASSQDTGLRLAGGLPLYEQYF. As DNA, the CDR3 is TGTGCCAGCAGCCAAGATACAGGACTACGGCTAGCGGGGGGTCTCCCCCTCTACGAGCAGTACTTC.

This chain uses TRBV9 with TRBJ1-2; a weak D match, TRBD1 (5 bases). The length of the CDR3 is 15 residues. Looked up from germline, CDR1 is SGDLS and CDR2 is YYNGEE. V shed 10 bases and J shed 5 bases, with 24 bases lying between them. The CDR3: CASTGVRQTHYGYTF. The CDR3, as DNA: TGTGCCTCGACGGGGGTGAGGCAGACGCATTATGGCTACACCTTC.

V and J are TRBV10-3 and TRBJ1-6; the D is unclear. V gave up 4 bases and J gave up 0 bases, with 13 bases separating them. The CDR3 runs 17 residues. CDR1 ENHRY and CDR2 SYGVKD come from the germline V gene. The CDR3 DNA is TGTGCCATCAGTGCCCTCCAGGCGAGCTCCTATAATTCACCCCTCCACTTT. Residues: CAISALQASSYNSPLHF.

The rearrangement joins TRBV7-2 to TRBJ2-5; D is perhaps TRBD1 (6 bases). V was pared by 5 bases and J by 4 bases, with 14 bases between. The CDR3 runs 14 residues. CDR1 and CDR2 (germline): SGHTA, FQGNSA. The CDR3 loop is CASSPVGAGETQYF. DNA of the CDR3: TGTGCCAGCAGCCCGGTGGGGGCGGGAGAGACCCAGTACTTC.

V gene TRBV5-1 combines with J gene TRBJ2-1; D is uncertain. CDR1 and CDR2 (germline): SGHRS, YFSETQ. V was clipped by 4 bases and J by 7 bases, with 6 bases between them. The CDR3 totals 11 residues. The CDR3 here is CASSARNEQFF. In DNA form, the CDR3 reads TGCGCCAGCAGCGCGAGGAATGAGCAGTTCTTC.

V is TRBV5-1 and J is TRBJ2-1; D unresolved. CDR3 size: 15 residues. Germline loops: CDR1 SGHRS, CDR2 YFSETQ. V shed 0 bases and J shed 0 bases, with 7 bases lying between them. As DNA, the CDR3 is TGCGCCAGCAGCTTGGGCGCAGGCTCCTACAATGAGCAGTTCTTC. It is translated as CASSLGAGSYNEQFF.

V usage is TRBV11-1 and J usage is TRBJ1-2, with D unresolved. Deletions cut 10 bases from V and 5 bases from J, with 17 bases between. Germline lookup yields CDR1 SGHAT and CDR2 FQDESV (reference sequence). This CDR3 has 13 residues. The CDR3 protein is CATGPWADYGYTF. In DNA form, the CDR3 reads TGTGCCACCGGACCATGGGCAGATTATGGCTACACCTTC. Full variable domain (outside the CDR3, taken from reference TRBV11-1 and TRBJ1-2): EAEVAQSPRYKITEKSQAVAFWCDPISGHATLYWYRQILGQGPELLVQFQDESVVDDSQLPKDRFSAERLKGVDSTLKIQPAELGDSAMYLCATGPWADYGYTFGSGTRLTVV.

CDR3 in DNA: TGTGCCAGCAGCTTGCTACAGGGAAAAAATGGAAACACCATATATTTT. This translates into CASSLLQGKNGNTIYF. J is TRBJ1-3 and V is TRBV5-6; D might be TRBD1 (6 bases). CDR1 and CDR2 from the germline V gene are SGHDT and YYEEEE. The CDR3 sequence is 16 residues long. V was cut by 1 base and J by 3 bases, with 14 bases left in between. Full variable domain (rest looked up from reference TRBV5-6 and TRBJ1-3): DAGVTQSPTHLIKTRGQQVTLRCSPKSGHDTVSWYQQALGQGPQFIFQYYEEEERQRGNFPDRFSGHQFPNYSSELNVNALLLGDSALYLCASSLLQGKNGNTIYFGEGSWLTVV.

A single count supports this clone. The V and J genes are TRBV7-9 and TRBJ1-6; a possible D gene is TRBD1 (6 bases). V lost 5 bases and J 7 bases, leaving 18 bases between the germline ends. The germline gives CDR1 SEHNR, CDR2 FQNEAQ (reference sequence). The CDR3 is made up of 16 amino acids. The CDR3 DNA reads TGTGCCAGCAGCCCCACAGCGGACAGCGTCAATTCACCCCTCCACTTT. It translates to CASSPTADSVNSPLHF.

The J gene is TRBJ1-2, the V gene TRBV9; unclear D gene. The germline gives CDR1 SGDLS, CDR2 YYNGEE. The ends were cut back, 0 bases at V and 7 bases at J, with 13 bases in the middle. CDR3 length: 14 amino acids. The CDR3 loop is CASSVESGLSGYTF. CDR3 DNA: TGTGCCAGCAGCGTAGAGAGTGGACTGAGTGGCTACACCTTC.

This clone is a singleton in its sample. The chain combines TRBV7-9 with TRBJ2-2, with a tentative D call TRBD1 (6 bases). This CDR3 is built from 17 residues. The V and J ends lost 1 base and 0 bases respectively, with 12 bases between them. Germline CDR1 is SEHNR and CDR2 is FQNEAQ (reference sequence). DNA of the CDR3: TGTGCCAGCAGCTTAGGGTGGGGGCTGGCGAACACCGGGGAGCTGTTTTTT. It encodes CASSLGWGLANTGELFF.

The CDR3 DNA sequence: TGCGCCAGCAGCCCAGTGACCGCATACACTGAAGCTTTCTTT. It translates to CASSPVTAYTEAFF. V usage is TRBV5-1 and J usage is TRBJ1-1; D unresolved. The CDR3 has 14 amino acids. V was trimmed by 4 bases and J by 3 bases, leaving 13 bases between them. Looked up from germline, CDR1 is SGHRS and CDR2 is YFSETQ.

Written as DNA, the CDR3 is TGTGCCAGCAGCTTCACAGGAATCTTGAGGGAGCAGTACTTC. Translated, it gives CASSFTGILREQYF. This sequence joins TRBV7-8 and TRBJ2-7, with D possibly TRBD1 on 5 matching bases. CDR3 length equals 14 residues. V was clipped by 3 bases and J by 7 bases, with 16 bases between them. CDR1 and CDR2 (germline): SGHVS, FQNEAQ.

The DNA for the CDR3 is TGTGCCAGCAGGCCAGGACTAGCGGGGGGGCCATCCGAGCAGTACTTC. It encodes CASRPGLAGGPSEQYF. This rearrangement joins TRBV2 to TRBJ2-7; 15 bases are shared with TRBD2. This CDR3 has 16 amino acids. Trimming at V came to 6 bases and at J to 6 bases, leaving 9 bases not matched to a gene. CDR1 is SNHLY and CDR2 is FYNNEI in the germline V gene.

The genes are TRBV19 and TRBJ1-3; D might be TRBD1 (5 bases). The CDR3 spans 15 residues. Germline V gene lookup returns CDR1 LNHDA and CDR2 SQIVND (reference sequence). V shed 3 bases and J shed 6 bases, with 15 bases lying between them. The CDR3: CASSILRDRENTIYF. The CDR3 DNA reads as TGTGCCAGTAGTATCCTCCGAGACAGAGAAAACACCATATATTTT.

This clone is a singleton in its sample. The chain carries TRBV4-1 and TRBJ2-1; D gene uncertain. Germline V gives CDR1 MGHRA, CDR2 YSYEKL. Trimming left V 1 base short and J 8 bases short, with 21 bases between. CDR3 length: 17 amino acids. The DNA for the CDR3 is TGCGCCAGCAGCCAAGCCGTAGGGTCCCCCGAAGTGGATGAGCAGTTCTTC. Its translation: CASSQAVGSPEVDEQFF.

V usage is TRBV3-1 (or the pseudogene TRBV3-2) and J usage is TRBJ2-5; D is perhaps TRBD2 (5 bases). With 3 bases removed from V and 5 bases from J, the gap between germline ends came to 16 bases. Germline V CDR1 and CDR2: LGHDT, YNNKEL (reference sequence). This CDR3 spans 15 amino acids. The CDR3 here is CASSQVTGMIETQYF. CDR3 DNA: TGTGCCAGCAGCCAGGTTACCGGGATGATTGAGACCCAGTACTTC.

This clone occurred a few times. The chain recombines TRBV12-3 or TRBV12-4 with TRBJ1-2, with no clear D. This CDR3 spans 13 amino acids. Trimming took off 6 bases at V and 6 bases at J, with 14 bases between the two ends. For the CDR3, the DNA is TGTGCCAGCAGCCGCGGCATGATCAATGGCTACACCTTC. Protein product: CASSRGMINGYTF.

The rearrangement joins TRBV7-2 to TRBJ2-7; 8 nucleotides line up with TRBD1. The CDR3 is made up of 14 amino acids. Germline V gene sequence: CDR1 SGHTA, CDR2 FQGNSA. V shed 5 bases and J 7 bases; nucleotides not matched to a gene: 10. The DNA for the CDR3 is TGTGCCAGCAGCGACGATCAGGGGGCTGGGGAGCAGTACTTC. Translation: CASSDDQGAGEQYF.

V gene TRBV4-3 combines with J gene TRBJ1-5, with a weak D call TRBD1 (5 bases). Trimming stripped 0 bases from V and 1 base from J, with 13 bases between. This CDR3 is built from 17 residues. CDR1 and CDR2 (germline): LGHNA, YSLEER. DNA for the CDR3: TGCGCCAGCAGCCAAGATCGGGCAGGGAGCAGCAATCAGCCCCAGCATTTT. It specifies CASSQDRAGSSNQPQHF.